These T cell receptor beta chains were read from a single sample in a study of blood T cell repertoires in COVID-19. Produced via immunoSEQ multiplex PCR; TCRdb's table is partial and in-frame only. The data contain approximately 250,000 clones, roughly 90% of them singletons. The sequencing sample was made of PBMCs or T cells enriched from blood (not recorded which). These receptors all come from a middle-aged man who had been exposed to COVID-19. CDR3s include the opening cysteine and the closing phenylalanine or tryptophan. Fields, in order: V gene, J gene, clone size, CDR3 protein. Some rows mark clone size as missing; the rest say once, few, many or name a class of expanded clone.

TRBV11-2,TRBJ2-3,.,CASSSGTLGTDTQYF
TRBV9,TRBJ2-1,once,CASSPSQTSGVNEQFF
TRBV28,TRBJ1-2,.,CASRPGQNYGYTF
TRBV2,TRBJ2-7,.,CASSARTAYEQYF
TRBV30,TRBJ1-2,.,CAWSVVVSGYTF
TRBV28,TRBJ1-2,.,CASSLEGDSINYGYTF
TRBV7-9,TRBJ2-1,.,CASSVTSGSYNEQFF
TRBV5-1,TRBJ2-7,.,CASSIRTSGGSEQYF
TRBV27,TRBJ2-3,.,CASSLSGLLDTQYF
TRBV2,TRBJ1-1,.,CASSVSIDTEAFF
TRBV27,TRBJ1-6,few,CASTKERTLNSPLHF
TRBV6-4,TRBJ2-1,.,CASSETVGYNEQFF
TRBV19,TRBJ1-5,.,CASRFGEYSNQPQHF
TRBV4-2,TRBJ2-3,.,CASSPRGGTDTQYF
TRBV7-2,TRBJ2-3,.,CASSRGGSRSTDTQYF
TRBV9,TRBJ2-1,.,CASSLRTSGRSNEQFF